This T cell receptor (beta chain) was sequenced during a study of T-cell reconstitution after alpha-beta-depleted transplantation in children. Study-level results: Surviving recipient T cells and thymic progenitors accounted for the high day-60 TCRbeta diversity observed in some patients. Expanded clones from the graft, numbering several hundred, reportedly supplied alpha-beta T cells about two months after transplant.

On this clonotype itself: Its antigen is as yet unknown.

Preparation of the TCRbeta library involved a method that used unique molecular identifiers. TCRdb re-called the PCR reads with MiXCR, one entry per CDR3 protein. The repertoire has about 420,000 distinct CDR3 sequences, around 15% of them found once; the top ten carry around 30%. CDR3 length equals 13 residues. Trimming shortened V by 11 bases and J by 2 bases, and 14 bases separated the two germline ends. Germline V CDR1 and CDR2: WSHSY, SAAADI. This chain connects TRBV10-2 to TRBJ2-3, with D perhaps matching TRBD2 (6 bases). This receptor was taken from a boy under two years old who had a stem cell transplant for Wiskott-Aldrich syndrome, so the T cells may come from the graft donor. The specimen comprised PBMCs, mostly from graft donor cells, sampled 360 days after TCRalphabeta/CD19-depleted stem cell transplant. In nucleotides, the CDR3 is TGCGCCTCTAAGCGGGCGGTCACAGATACGCAGTATTTT. Protein sequence: CASKRAVTDTQYF.